Each of the 25 T cell receptor beta chains below was sequenced from the same sample in a study of cytomegalovirus exposure and HLA in healthy donors. The PCR used 60 Vbeta and 13 Jbeta primers. Some clones are missing from TCRdb's copy, which holds only in-frame ones; the method was immunoSEQ multiplex PCR. The table has fewer than 250,000 clones, around 86% seen once. Sample: PBMCs. The source of these receptors is a woman between 18 and 29 years old in good health and CMV-seronegative.

This clone was detected only a few times. This sequence joins TRBV7-6 and TRBJ2-1; 8 bases agree with TRBD1. The trim removed 4 bases at V and 5 bases at J, leaving 7 bases unmatched. Per the germline V gene, CDR1 is SGHVS and CDR2 is FNYEAQ. The CDR3 loop spans 15 amino acids. CDR3 amino acids: CASSSDRVGDNEQFF. CDR3 sequence (DNA): TGTGCCAGCAGCTCGGACAGGGTAGGGGACAATGAGCAGTTCTTC.

The rearrangement links TRBV15 to TRBJ2-7; perhaps TRBD1 as D (6 bases). CDR1 is LNHNV, CDR2 YYDKDF, per germline (reference sequence). Deletions cut 1 base from V and 5 bases from J, with 9 bases between. The CDR3 covers 13 residues. The CDR3 spells CATSRGTVNEQYF. The CDR3 nucleotides are TGTGCCACCAGCAGAGGGACAGTAAACGAGCAGTACTTC.

The chain couples TRBV11-3 to TRBJ2-3, with 8 bases aligning to TRBD2. Per germline, CDR1 SGHNT and CDR2 YENEEA. This CDR3 has 14 residues. Trimming took 5 bases from V and 4 from J; bases not matched to a gene: 5. CDR3 sequence (DNA): TGTGCCAGCAGCATCGGACTAGCAGCAGATACGCAGTATTTT. It specifies CASSIGLAADTQYF.

The V gene is TRBV5-1, the J gene TRBJ1-5, with TRBD1 identical over 7 bases. J gave up 6 bases and V 1 base, and 7 bases lay outside the gene matches. CDR3 size: 15 residues. Germline V gene sequence: CDR1 SGHRS, CDR2 YFSETQ. The CDR3 spells CASSLRGQWGQPQHF. In DNA form, the CDR3 reads TGCGCCAGCAGCTTGAGGGGACAGTGGGGTCAGCCCCAGCATTTT.

The chain uses TRBV2 and TRBJ2-2; D is ambiguous. Germline V gene lookup returns CDR1 SNHLY and CDR2 FYNNEI. The germline V and J ends were trimmed by 3 bases and 1 base, with 6 bases remaining between them. This CDR3 contains 14 residues. CDR3 sequence: CASSETLNTGELFF. The CDR3 bases are TGTGCCAGCAGTGAGACTCTGAACACCGGGGAGCTGTTTTTT.

This chain uses TRBV7-8 with TRBJ2-7; a possible D gene is TRBD2 (5 bases). The CDR3 extends over 15 amino acids. Germline V gene lookup returns CDR1 SGHVS and CDR2 FQNEAQ. Trimming pared 0 bases from V and 0 bases from J, leaving 9 bases between. CDR3 sequence reads: CASSLAAGVSYEQYF. In DNA, the CDR3 is TGTGCCAGCAGCTTAGCCGCCGGGGTCTCCTACGAGCAGTACTTC. Combining the CDR3 with reference TRBV7-8 and TRBJ2-7 gives the whole variable domain GAGVSQSPRYKVAKRGQDVALRCDPISGHVSLFWYQQALGQGPEFLTYFQNEAQLDKSGLPSDRFFAERPEGSVSTLKIQRTQQEDSAVYLCASSLAAGVSYEQYFGPGTRLTVT.

The chain employs TRBV5-5 and TRBJ2-1; 11 nucleotides match TRBD2. The length of the CDR3 is 19 residues. The germline V gene encodes CDR1 SGHKS and CDR2 YYEKEE (reference sequence). The V segment lost 7 bases and the J segment 0 bases; nucleotides outside the gene matches: 15. The CDR3 coding sequence is TGTGCCAGCCTCCCGGGACTAGCGGTCTATGGCTACTCCTACAATGAGCAGTTCTTC. It yields the protein CASLPGLAVYGYSYNEQFF. The variable domain in full, with the rest retrieved from reference TRBV5-5 and TRBJ2-1, is DAGVTQSPTHLIKTRGQQVTLRCSPISGHKSVSWYQQVLGQGPQFIFQYYEKEERGRGNFPDRFSARQFPNYSSELNVNALLLGDSALYLCASLPGLAVYGYSYNEQFFGPGTRLTVL.

The chain links TRBV2 to TRBJ2-7; 8 nucleotides line up with TRBD1. The CDR3 length is 15 residues. J lost 2 bases, V lost 6 bases, and 9 bases had no gene match. Germline CDR1 and CDR2: SNHLY and FYNNEI. CDR3 region: CASSGQGYTAYEQYF. CDR3 sequence (DNA): TGTGCCAGCAGCGGACAGGGATATACGGCCTACGAGCAGTACTTC. Full variable domain (remainder filled in from reference TRBV2 and TRBJ2-7): EPEVTQTPSHQVTQMGQEVILRCVPISNHLYFYWYRQILGQKVEFLVSFYNNEISEKSEIFDDQFSVERPDGSNFTLKIRSTKLEDSAMYFCASSGQGYTAYEQYFGPGTRLTVT.

This chain joins TRBV27 and TRBJ2-1, with 10 positions matching TRBD2. V lost 5 bases, J lost 0 bases, and 1 base stayed unmatched. This CDR3 comprises 15 residues. Per the germline V gene, CDR1 is MNHEY and CDR2 is SMNVEV (reference sequence). CDR3 sequence (DNA): TGTGCCAGCAGTGCTAGCGGGAGCTCCTACAATGAGCAGTTCTTC. Translation gives CASSASGSSYNEQFF.

The chain has TRBV7-9 and TRBJ1-1; possibly TRBD1 for D (5 bases). This CDR3 spans 15 amino acids. V lost 4 bases and J 0 bases, leaving 12 bases between the germline ends. Germline lookup yields CDR1 SEHNR and CDR2 FQNEAQ (reference sequence). The CDR3 bases are TGTGCCAGCAGCTCGACAGTAACTTTGAACACTGAAGCTTTCTTT. Its translation: CASSSTVTLNTEAFF.

V gene TRBV4-2 combines with J gene TRBJ2-7; D not resolved. Trimming removed 0 bases from V and 4 bases from J, with 4 bases in between. The CDR3 has 12 amino acids. CDR1 and CDR2 from the germline V gene are LGHNA and YNFKEQ. DNA of the CDR3: TGTGCCAGCAGCCAAGATCGGTACGAGCAGTACTTC. Protein product: CASSQDRYEQYF.

The CDR3 region is CASSLRQGAGELFF. The CDR3 DNA reads as TGTGCCAGCAGCTTGAGGCAGGGCGCCGGGGAGCTGTTTTTT. V and J are TRBV5-4 and TRBJ2-2, with D possibly matching TRBD1 (5 bases). The V gene's germline CDR1 is SGHNT and CDR2 YYREEE (reference sequence). The CDR3 length is 14 residues. The V end lost 1 base, the J end lost 6 bases, and 10 bases lay between the germline ends.

Here the CDR3 DNA reads TGTGCCTGGACGATAGCGGGAGCGGGCACAGATACGCAGTATTTT. Protein product: CAWTIAGAGTDTQYF. This rearrangement joins TRBV30 to TRBJ2-3; TRBD2 aligns across 9 bases. This CDR3 has 15 amino acids. Germline V gene sequence: CDR1 GTSNPN, CDR2 SVGIG (reference sequence). V dropped 4 bases and J dropped 1; count of bases not matched to a gene: 6.

The chain combines TRBV9 with TRBJ2-3; 9 bases match TRBD2. Trimming removed 4 bases from V and 4 bases from J; junction bases left unmatched: 7. Germline CDR1 is SGDLS and CDR2 is YYNGEE. The CDR3 loop spans 15 amino acids. CDR3 protein: CASSLYSGSSDTQYF. CDR3 sequence (DNA): TGTGCCAGCAGCTTATATAGCGGGAGCTCAGATACGCAGTATTTT.

The rearrangement uses TRBV15 and TRBJ2-6; 9 bases are shared with TRBD1. CDR3 size: 19 residues. Per the germline V gene, CDR1 is LNHNV and CDR2 is YYDKDF (reference sequence). V was pared by 6 bases and J by 0 bases, with 12 bases of the junction left unmatched. In nucleotides, the CDR3 is TGTGCCACCAGGAAGGTCGTGGACAGGGGATTCTCTGGGGCCAACGTCCTGACTTTC. The encoded protein is CATRKVVDRGFSGANVLTF.

This clone appeared once. The chain employs TRBV9 and TRBJ2-1; D is ambiguous. This CDR3 has 13 residues. Germline CDR1 and CDR2: SGDLS and YYNGEE. V lost 4 bases, J lost 0 bases, and 5 bases lay in between. The CDR3 loop reads CASSPRSYNEQFF. For the CDR3, the DNA is TGTGCCAGCAGCCCTCGCTCCTACAATGAGCAGTTCTTC.

The chain has TRBV19 and TRBJ2-2, with a possible D match to TRBD2 (6 bases). Germline lookup yields CDR1 LNHDA and CDR2 SQIVND (reference sequence). Trimming took 5 bases from V and 5 from J, leaving 15 bases between them. This CDR3 contains 15 residues. The CDR3 sequence is CASSPYGSSTGELFF. In DNA form, the CDR3 reads TGTGCCAGTAGTCCTTACGGGAGTTCTACCGGGGAGCTGTTTTTT.

As regards this clone: One end of the junction fails to match germline, which may point to a read error. The chain combines TRBV19 with TRBJ2-5; D may be TRBD1 (5 bases). The CDR3 extends over 14 amino acids. Germline values: CDR1 LNHDA, CDR2 SQIVND (reference sequence). The CDR3 DNA is TGTGCCAATAGTTCTAGGGGTTTCTCAGAGACCCAGTACTTC. Its translation is CANSSRGFSETQYF.

This chain links TRBV6-5 with TRBJ2-7; perhaps TRBD2 as D (5 bases). The ends were cut back, 5 bases at V and 5 bases at J, with 16 bases in the middle. The CDR3 is 14 residues long. Germline CDR1 and CDR2: MNHEY and SVGAGI. This CDR3 reads CASSLAPGRNEQYF. The CDR3 bases are TGTGCCAGCAGTCTAGCTCCGGGCCGGAACGAGCAGTACTTC.

This clone was observed once. The CDR3, as DNA: TGTGCCAGCAGCCTGAGGGCGGGGGGGCGGACTGAAGCTTTCTTT. Translated, it gives CASSLRAGGRTEAFF. This chain joins TRBV9 and TRBJ1-1, with D possibly TRBD1 on 6 matching bases. CDR1 is SGDLS and CDR2 is YYNGEE in the germline V gene. This CDR3 has 15 residues. The V end was cut by 4 bases, the J end by 5 bases, with 18 bases between.

The CDR3 protein is CASRQAGGGTEAFF. The CDR3 region has the DNA TGTGCCAGCAGGCAGGCAGGGGGCGGTACTGAAGCTTTCTTT. The V and J genes are TRBV5-4 and TRBJ1-1; 8 bases map to TRBD1. This CDR3 comprises 14 residues. Germline V gene data show CDR1 as SGHNT and CDR2 as YYREEE (reference sequence). V was pared by 5 bases and J by 5 bases, with 8 bases of the junction left unmatched.

This rearrangement joins TRBV13 to TRBJ2-3, with TRBD2 identical over 8 bases. The CDR3 has 15 residues. The germline CDR1 and CDR2 sequences are PRHDT and FYEKMQ (reference sequence). The ends lost 5 bases at V and 2 bases at J; junction bases unmatched: 6. The CDR3 here is CASSPAGGATDTQYF. The CDR3 coding sequence is TGTGCCAGCAGCCCCGCCGGGGGGGCCACAGATACGCAGTATTTT.

The chain has TRBV29-1 and TRBJ2-7; no reliable D call. Deletions cut 4 bases from V and 2 bases from J, with 9 bases between. CDR1 is SQVTM, CDR2 ANQGSEA, per germline. The CDR3 is made up of 12 amino acids. The CDR3 spells CSVVWQTYEQYF. The CDR3, as DNA: TGCAGCGTTGTATGGCAGACCTACGAGCAGTACTTC.

The chain recombines TRBV5-4 with TRBJ2-5; 8 bases agree with TRBD2. Trimming cost V 1 base and J 5 bases; bases outside gene matches: 4. The CDR3 covers 14 residues. Germline V gene lookup returns CDR1 SGHNT and CDR2 YYREEE (reference sequence). This CDR3 is CASSLTGTRETQYF. The CDR3 DNA is TGTGCCAGCAGCTTGACGGGGACTAGGGAGACCCAGTACTTC.

This clone appeared once. The V call is TRBV2, the J call TRBJ1-1; TRBD1 matches at 7 bases. This CDR3 region has 14 residues. Losses at the gene ends were 5 bases for V and 3 bases for J; bases not matched to a gene: 6. In germline, CDR1 is SNHLY, CDR2 FYNNEI. CDR3 sequence reads: CASSTGTADTEAFF. CDR3 coding DNA: TGTGCCAGCAGTACCGGGACAGCAGACACTGAAGCTTTCTTT.